This TCR beta chain appears in the sequencing data of a study of beta chain features in type 1 diabetes. The CDR3 spans 13 residues. Germline V lookup: CDR1 LNHDA, CDR2 SQIVND (reference sequence). The V gene lost 6 bases and the J gene lost 0 bases, with 9 bases spanning the gap. The entirety of the isolated RNA underwent reverse transcription, so expressed TCRB transcripts were sequenced. Assay used: immunoSEQ multiplex PCR; TCRdb lists only in-frame clones, some missing. This sample carries roughly 300,000 clones, 13% to 15% of them seen once, and the ten largest clones take over 0.015%. Purity exceeded 98% in all sorted populations. Overall study findings and caveats: Patients showed naive, central memory and Treg TCRB repertoires that appeared more similar than those of healthy donors. At VDJ recombination sites, type 1 diabetes patients had fewer insertions and more deleted nucleotides. Moderate yet significant TCRB CDR3 shortening was seen in Type 1 diabetes patients in all four CD4+ subsets. A possible short-template PCR bias applies equally to patients and controls.

This clone was seen more than once but under ten times. Antigen unknown. This receptor was identified in a man aged 30 to 39 with type 1 diabetes. The chain has TRBV19 and TRBJ2-7, with D possibly TRBD1 on 5 matching bases. The sample was naive CD4+ T cells from blood. The CDR3 here is CASSWGSSYEQYF. The CDR3 nucleotides are TGTGCCAGTAGCTGGGGCAGCTCCTACGAGCAGTACTTC.